The 28 T cell receptor beta chains in this list originate from one sample, sequenced in a study of monozygotic twins with inflammatory bowel disease. TCRdb re-called the 5' RACE reads and shows each CDR3 protein once, DNA omitted. The specimen's table records 400,000 or so distinct CDR3 sequences. Sequencing was carried out using blood. Receptors were obtained from a human donor with ulcerative colitis or Crohn's disease, or a healthy co-twin of an affected twin (not recorded which).

J is TRBJ2-1 and V is TRBV5-4. Looked up from germline, CDR1 is SGHNT and CDR2 is YYREEE (reference sequence). The CDR3 has 13 residues. The chain's CDR3 is CARSFTEYNEQFF. Full variable domain (rest looked up from reference TRBV5-4 and TRBJ2-1): ETGVTQSPTHLIKTRGQQVTLRCSSQSGHNTVSWYQQALGQGPQFIFQYYREEENGRGNFPPRFSGLQFPNYSSELNVNALELDDSALYLCARSFTEYNEQFFGPGTRLTVL.

The V and J genes are TRBV6-1 and TRBJ1-4. The germline V gene has CDR1 MNHNS and CDR2 SASEGT. This CDR3 has 14 amino acids. CDR3 residues: CASGQTATNEKLFF.

The chain links TRBV29-1 to TRBJ2-7; TCRdb lists TRBD1, though no DNA is available to test this call. The CDR3 totals 13 residues. The germline V gene has CDR1 SQVTM and CDR2 ANQGSEA. The CDR3 loop is CSVAHSGGHEQYF.

This sequence joins TRBV20-1 and TRBJ2-1. In germline, CDR1 is DFQATT, CDR2 SNEGSKA (reference sequence). This CDR3 region has 13 residues. The CDR3 region is CSALGSGSNEQFF.

The chain has TRBV20-1 and TRBJ2-2; as DNA is missing, the TRBD1 call by TCRdb cannot be tested. The CDR3 extends over 14 amino acids. Per the germline V gene, CDR1 is DFQATT and CDR2 is SNEGSKA (reference sequence). The CDR3 region is CSATARTGTGELFF.

The CDR3 sequence: CSARIAGILSEQYF. The chain joins TRBV20-1 to TRBJ2-7; TCRdb returns TRBD1, unconfirmable since there is no DNA. Looked up from germline, CDR1 is DFQATT and CDR2 is SNEGSKA (reference sequence). The CDR3 covers 14 residues.

The rearrangement links TRBV5-5 to TRBJ2-3; the D call of TRBD2 rests on TCRdb alone, since no DNA is present to check it. CDR1 is SGHKS, CDR2 YYEKEE, per germline (reference sequence). The CDR3 consists of 15 residues. The CDR3 sequence is CASSFGSTVLDTQYF.

The CDR3 sequence: CASSFWGNVAKNIQYF. V gene TRBV12-3 or TRBV12-4 combines with J gene TRBJ2-4; TCRdb's assignment of TRBD1 cannot be checked, as there is no DNA. This CDR3 has 16 residues.

The gene calls are TRBV5-1 and TRBJ1-2; TCRdb proposes TRBD1, but this gene call is untestable without DNA. Germline V gene lookup returns CDR1 SGHRS and CDR2 YFSETQ. CDR3 length equals 15 residues. The CDR3 is CASSLEGQSSGGYTF. The variable domain in full, completed from reference TRBV5-1 and TRBJ1-2, reads KAGVTQTPRYLIKTRGQQVTLSCSPISGHRSVSWYQQTPGQGLQFLFEYFSETQRNKGNFPGRFSGRQFSNSRSEMNVSTLELGDSALYLCASSLEGQSSGGYTFGSGTRLTVV.

The chain links TRBV29-1 to TRBJ1-1. Germline values: CDR1 SQVTM, CDR2 ANQGSEA. This CDR3 has 13 amino acids. The CDR3 reads CSVGESKNTEAFF. Looking up the rest from reference TRBV29-1 and TRBJ1-1 gives the full variable domain: SAVISQKPSRDICQRGTSLTIQCQVDSQVTMMFWYRQQPGQSLTLIATANQGSEATYESGFVIDKFPISRPNLTFSTLTVSNMSPEDSSIYLCSVGESKNTEAFFGQGTRLTVV.

The rearrangement joins TRBV7-3 to TRBJ2-1. Germline-derived CDR1 and CDR2 are SGHTA and FQGTGA. This CDR3 has 15 residues. The CDR3 here is CASSTDFASYNEQFF.

The rearrangement joins TRBV29-1 to TRBJ2-3; TCRdb's D call of TRBD2 is untestable without DNA. The germline CDR1 and CDR2 sequences are SQVTM and ANQGSEA. This CDR3 region has 16 residues. CDR3 amino acids: CSVVGLAGAGTDTQYF.

This chain joins TRBV20-1 and TRBJ1-5; the D call of TRBD1 rests on TCRdb alone, since no DNA is present to check it. The CDR3 spans 14 residues. The V gene's germline CDR1 is DFQATT and CDR2 SNEGSKA (reference sequence). CDR3 region: CSAGGEGAGQPQHF.

The chain couples TRBV20-1 to TRBJ2-3; as DNA is missing, the TRBD2 call by TCRdb cannot be tested. The CDR3 runs to 14 residues. CDR1 and CDR2 (germline): DFQATT, SNEGSKA (reference sequence). The CDR3 loop reads CSARGLADRDTQYF.

This chain joins TRBV14 and TRBJ1-3. CDR1 SGHDN and CDR2 FVKESK come from the germline V gene. CDR3 length: 14 amino acids. CDR3: CASSQGLPGNTIYF.

This chain connects TRBV20-1 to TRBJ1-1; with no DNA, the TCRdb D assignment of TRBD1 cannot be verified. CDR1 is DFQATT and CDR2 is SNEGSKA in the germline V gene (reference sequence). The CDR3 is 15 residues long. CDR3 region: CSARVARVMNTEAFF.

This CDR3 is CAWSEGLGELFF. The chain combines TRBV30 with TRBJ2-2; TCRdb's D call, TRBD2, is unchecked because there is no DNA. The germline V gene encodes CDR1 GTSNPN and CDR2 SVGIG (reference sequence). The length of the CDR3 is 12 residues.

The rearrangement uses TRBV3-1 and TRBJ2-5. The CDR3 covers 14 residues. Germline V gene data show CDR1 as LGHDT and CDR2 as YNNKEL (reference sequence). CDR3 loop: CASSQENSQETQYF.

The rearrangement uses TRBV28 and TRBJ1-1; the TCRdb D gene call, TRBD1, has no DNA to confirm it. CDR3 size: 15 residues. CDR1 and CDR2 from the germline V gene are MDHEN and SYDVKM. The CDR3 sequence is CASSSRGQGHRKAFF.

The chain links TRBV7-3 to TRBJ1-1; TCRdb selects TRBD1, and the lack of DNA leaves this call unchecked. This CDR3 region has 14 residues. CDR1 is SGHTA and CDR2 is FQGTGA in the germline V gene. CDR3 residues: CASSLTGGDTEAFF.

This sequence joins TRBV11-1 and TRBJ2-1. CDR3 length equals 16 residues. Germline CDR1 reads SGHAT; CDR2 reads FQDESV (reference sequence). CDR3 sequence reads: CASSPKTSSSYNEQFF.

Here the CDR3 reads CASSLSRGGDYNEQFF. V usage is TRBV7-2 and J usage is TRBJ2-1; TCRdb calls TRBD1, which cannot be checked without DNA. The CDR3 length is 16 residues. The germline V gene encodes CDR1 SGHTA and CDR2 FQGNSA. Filled out from reference TRBV7-2 and TRBJ2-1, the complete variable domain reads GAGVSQSPSNKVTEKGKDVELRCDPISGHTALYWYRQSLGQGLEFLIYFQGNSAPDKSGLPSDRFSAERTGGSVSTLTIQRTQQEDSAVYLCASSLSRGGDYNEQFFGPGTRLTVL.

The rearrangement uses TRBV5-1 and TRBJ1-2. The CDR3 has 16 residues. Germline lookup yields CDR1 SGHRS and CDR2 YFSETQ. The CDR3 sequence: CASSLALGGGGDGYTF.

The chain employs TRBV5-1 and TRBJ1-5. This CDR3 has 13 amino acids. Germline assignment: CDR1 SGHRS and CDR2 YFSETQ. CDR3 region: CASSKDSNQPQHF.

The chain couples TRBV11-2 to TRBJ2-6; TCRdb picks TRBD1, but there is no DNA to check that call. The CDR3 runs 17 residues. Per the germline V gene, CDR1 is SGHAT and CDR2 is FQNNGV. The CDR3 loop is CASRPGQGISGANVLTF.

This sequence joins TRBV7-2 and TRBJ2-2; the D call from TCRdb, TRBD1, cannot be confirmed without DNA. The V gene's germline CDR1 is SGHTA and CDR2 FQGNSA. This CDR3 spans 15 amino acids. The CDR3 reads CASSPGPLSTGELFF. The entire variable domain, with the rest obtained from reference TRBV7-2 and TRBJ2-2, is as follows: GAGVSQSPSNKVTEKGKDVELRCDPISGHTALYWYRQSLGQGLEFLIYFQGNSAPDKSGLPSDRFSAERTGGSVSTLTIQRTQQEDSAVYLCASSPGPLSTGELFFGEGSRLTVL.

The CDR3 loop is CASSQAERRGSTGELFF. The chain couples TRBV14 to TRBJ2-2; without DNA, the TCRdb call of TRBD1 cannot be checked. Germline V lookup: CDR1 SGHDN, CDR2 FVKESK. The CDR3 covers 17 residues.

V is TRBV20-1 and J is TRBJ2-6; TCRdb returns TRBD1, unconfirmable since there is no DNA. The CDR3 spans 15 residues. Germline lookup yields CDR1 DFQATT and CDR2 SNEGSKA (reference sequence). The chain's CDR3 is CSASGGGSGANVLTF.